The clone carrying this T cell receptor (beta chain) turned up a few times. Using immunoSEQ multiplex PCR, the repertoire was profiled, and TCRdb retains in-frame clones only, with some absent. The data contain about 61,000 clones, about nine tenths of them singletons. These data originate in a study of T cell changes during pregnancy in multiple sclerosis. Germline V gene data show CDR1 as GTSNPN and CDR2 as SVGIG (reference sequence). The ends were cut back, 1 base at V and 0 bases at J, with 18 bases in the middle. The CDR3 sequence is 17 residues long. This clonotype originated in a female donor in good health, enrolled as a control in a pregnancy study. The sequenced sample was peripheral blood, obtained in the first trimester of pregnancy. This chain connects TRBV30 to TRBJ1-2; possible D gene TRBD1, 6 bases. CDR3 residues: CAWSGEGEDRPNYGYTF. CDR3 DNA sequence: TGTGCCTGGAGTGGGGAGGGGGAAGACCGACCTAACTATGGCTACACCTTC.